This T cell receptor beta chain was captured by sequencing in a study of cytomegalovirus exposure and HLA in healthy donors. Germline V gives CDR1 LGHNT, CDR2 FRNRAP. Trimming at V came to 1 base and at J to 2 bases, leaving 4 bases not matched to a gene. The CDR3 is made up of 16 amino acids. PCR primers comprised 60 Vbeta and 13 Jbeta primers. Repertoires were generated with immunoSEQ multiplex PCR, while TCRdb's copy carries only in-frame clones and drops some. Of 120,000 or so clones detected, roughly 82% appear once; the ten largest clones hold about 2.8%. The source material was PBMCs. This clonotype originated in a woman between 40 and 50 years old in good health and CMV-seropositive. The chain carries TRBV12-5 and TRBJ1-3; 8 bases agree with TRBD1. The CDR3 DNA reads as TGTGCTAGTGGTTTGGGACAGGGGATAACTGGAAACACCATATATTTT. It is translated as CASGLGQGITGNTIYF.